The clone carrying this T cell receptor beta chain has just one count. The data derive from a study of cytotoxic CD8 clonotypes in ibrutinib-treated CLL. Study at large: On average, each sample had some 250,000 productive templates and roughly 95,000 productive rearrangements.

With sequencing, the targeted depth ranged from 1 in 200,000 to 1 in 1 million T cells. Profiled with immunoSEQ multiplex PCR; TCRdb holds only in-frame clones, not every one. The table includes roughly 200,000 clones, 65% to 80% detected once. Germline lookup yields CDR1 SNHLY and CDR2 FYNNEI. The V and J ends lost 0 bases and 5 bases, in that order; junction bases with no gene match: 7. The CDR3 has 18 amino acids. Sequenced here: PBMCs, sampled after 12 months of ibrutinib treatment. The TCR comes from a human donor with chronic lymphocytic leukemia. This chain links TRBV2 with TRBJ2-7; the match to TRBD2 covers 16 bases. The CDR3 nucleotides are TGTGCCAGCAGTGAAGCCCTGGGACTAGCGGGAGGGACCCACGAGCAGTACTTC. Its protein is CASSEALGLAGGTHEQYF.